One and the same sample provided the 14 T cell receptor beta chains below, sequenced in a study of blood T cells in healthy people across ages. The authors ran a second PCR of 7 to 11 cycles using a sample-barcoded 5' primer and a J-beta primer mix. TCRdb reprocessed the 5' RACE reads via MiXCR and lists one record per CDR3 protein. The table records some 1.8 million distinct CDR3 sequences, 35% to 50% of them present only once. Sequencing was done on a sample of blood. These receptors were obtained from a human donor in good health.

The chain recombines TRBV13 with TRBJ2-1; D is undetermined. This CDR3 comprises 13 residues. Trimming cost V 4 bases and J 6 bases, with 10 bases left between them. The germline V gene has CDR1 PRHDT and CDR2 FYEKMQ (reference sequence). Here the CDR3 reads CASSSRVGNEQFF. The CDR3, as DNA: TGTGCCAGCAGCTCTAGGGTCGGCAATGAGCAGTTCTTC.

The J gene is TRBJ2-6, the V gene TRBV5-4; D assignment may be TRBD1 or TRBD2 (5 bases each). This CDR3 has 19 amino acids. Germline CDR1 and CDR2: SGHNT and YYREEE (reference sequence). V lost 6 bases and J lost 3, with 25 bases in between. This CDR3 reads CASTPRGLARRGGANVLTF. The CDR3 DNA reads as TGTGCCAGCACCCCTCGAGGACTCGCGAGAAGGGGTGGGGCCAACGTCCTGACTTTC.

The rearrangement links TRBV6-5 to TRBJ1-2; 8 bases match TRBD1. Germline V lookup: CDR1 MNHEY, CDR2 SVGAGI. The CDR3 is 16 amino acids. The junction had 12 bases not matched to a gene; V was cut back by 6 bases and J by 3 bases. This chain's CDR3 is CASSSRTGYQDYGYTF. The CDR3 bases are TGTGCCAGCAGCTCACGGACAGGGTATCAGGACTATGGCTACACCTTC.

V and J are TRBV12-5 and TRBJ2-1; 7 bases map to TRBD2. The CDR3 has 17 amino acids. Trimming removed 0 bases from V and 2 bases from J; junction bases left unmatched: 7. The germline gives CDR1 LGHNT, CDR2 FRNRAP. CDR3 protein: CASGLVRSGRAYNEQFF. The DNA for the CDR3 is TGTGCTAGTGGTTTGGTACGATCGGGGAGGGCCTACAATGAGCAGTTCTTC.

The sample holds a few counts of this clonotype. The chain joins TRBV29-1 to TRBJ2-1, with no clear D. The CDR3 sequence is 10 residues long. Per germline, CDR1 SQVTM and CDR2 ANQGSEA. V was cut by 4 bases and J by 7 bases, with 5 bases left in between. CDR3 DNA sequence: TGCAGCGTTGCTGAGAATGAGCAGTTCTTC. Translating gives CSVAENEQFF.

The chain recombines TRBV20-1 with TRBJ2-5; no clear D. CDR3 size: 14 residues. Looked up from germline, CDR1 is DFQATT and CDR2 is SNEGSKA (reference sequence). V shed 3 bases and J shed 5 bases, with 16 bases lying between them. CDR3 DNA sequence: TGCAGTGCTAGGGATTTCGCTGGCAGGGAGACCCAGTACTTC. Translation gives CSARDFAGRETQYF.

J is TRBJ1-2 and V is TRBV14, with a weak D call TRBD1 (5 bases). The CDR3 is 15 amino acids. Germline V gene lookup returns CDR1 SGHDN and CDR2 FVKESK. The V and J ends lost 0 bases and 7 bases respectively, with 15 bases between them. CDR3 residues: CASSQEWGDRGGYTF. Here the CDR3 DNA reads TGTGCCAGCAGCCAAGAATGGGGGGACCGAGGTGGCTACACCTTC.

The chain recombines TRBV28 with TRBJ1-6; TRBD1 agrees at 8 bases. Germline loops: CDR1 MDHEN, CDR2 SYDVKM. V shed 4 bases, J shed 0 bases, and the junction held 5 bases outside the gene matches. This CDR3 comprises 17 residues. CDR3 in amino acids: CASSSTGGSSYNSPLHF. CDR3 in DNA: TGTGCCAGCAGTTCCACAGGGGGGAGCTCCTATAATTCACCCCTCCACTTT.

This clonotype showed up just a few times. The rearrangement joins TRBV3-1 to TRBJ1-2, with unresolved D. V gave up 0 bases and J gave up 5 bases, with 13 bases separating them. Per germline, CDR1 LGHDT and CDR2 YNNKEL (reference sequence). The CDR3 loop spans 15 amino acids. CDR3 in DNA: TGTGCCAGCAGCCAAGATCCAGCCGCGGCTTATGGCTACACCTTC. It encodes CASSQDPAAAYGYTF.

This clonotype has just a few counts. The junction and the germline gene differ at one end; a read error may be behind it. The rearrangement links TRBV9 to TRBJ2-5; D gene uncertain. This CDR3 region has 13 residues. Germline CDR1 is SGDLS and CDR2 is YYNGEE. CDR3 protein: CANSYRGGETQYF. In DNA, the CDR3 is TGTGCCAACAGCTACCGCGGTGGGGAGACCCAGTACTTC.

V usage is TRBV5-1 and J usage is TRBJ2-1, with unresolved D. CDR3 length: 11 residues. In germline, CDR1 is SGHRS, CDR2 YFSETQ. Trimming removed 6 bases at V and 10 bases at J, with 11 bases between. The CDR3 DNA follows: TGCGCCAGCACCCAACAAGGGGAGCAGTTCTTC. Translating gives CASTQQGEQFF.

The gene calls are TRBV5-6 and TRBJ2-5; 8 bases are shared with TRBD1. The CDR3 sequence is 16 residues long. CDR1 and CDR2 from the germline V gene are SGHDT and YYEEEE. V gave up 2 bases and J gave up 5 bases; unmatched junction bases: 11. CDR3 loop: CASSFLTRGPRETQYF. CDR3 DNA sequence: TGTGCCAGCAGCTTTTTGACCAGGGGGCCTCGGGAGACCCAGTACTTC.

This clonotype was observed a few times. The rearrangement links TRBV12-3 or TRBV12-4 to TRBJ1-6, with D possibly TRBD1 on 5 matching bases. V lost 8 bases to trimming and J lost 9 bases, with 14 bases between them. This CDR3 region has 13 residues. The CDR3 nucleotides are TGTGCCAGCTGCAGGGCCATTTTTTCACCCCTCCACTTT. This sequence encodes CASCRAIFSPLHF.

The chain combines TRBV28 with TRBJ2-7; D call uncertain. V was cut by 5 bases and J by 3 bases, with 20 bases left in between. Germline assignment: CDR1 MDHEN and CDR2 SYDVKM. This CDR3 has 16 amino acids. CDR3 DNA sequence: TGTGCCAGCAGTCCTCGGTTGGAGTTGTATAGCTACGAGCAGTACTTC. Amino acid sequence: CASSPRLELYSYEQYF.